This passage covers 2 T cell receptor beta chains from one sample sequenced in a study of vaccination and CD4 T cells after COVID-19. The treatment here: approximately 11-day PBMC culture with coronavirus spike peptide pools or control peptides (ViraFEST assay). What these receptors recognize is not known. At the Johns Hopkins FTIC core, DNA taken from cultured CD4+ T cells was sequenced by way of the Oncomine TCR Beta short-read assay. A single record per CDR3 protein comes from TCRdb applying MiXCR to the PCR reads. The sample contains about 14,000 distinct CDR3 sequences, about 29% of which appear only once. Material: CD4+ T cells from blood, cultured in vitro, obtained before SARS-CoV-2 vaccination. These TCRs come from a human donor who received a COVID-19 vaccine.

The chain employs TRBV5-1 and TRBJ2-7, with TRBD2 matching 7 bases. This CDR3 comprises 14 residues. Looked up from germline, CDR1 is SGHRS and CDR2 is YFSETQ. Trimming cost V 1 base and J 4 bases; bases outside gene matches: 5. The CDR3 spells CASSLLPSGYEQYF. CDR3 in DNA: TGCGCCAGCAGCTTGCTTCCTAGCGGTTACGAGCAGTACTTC.

Relative to its sample, this clonotype is large. V gene TRBV7-9 combines with J gene TRBJ2-4; no firm D call. Germline lookup yields CDR1 SEHNR and CDR2 FQNEAQ (reference sequence). The CDR3 consists of 14 residues. Deletions cut 8 bases from V and 0 bases from J, with 11 bases between. The CDR3 DNA sequence: TGTGCCAGCGGGAAGGAACTAGCCAAAAACATTCAGTACTTC. Translated: CASGKELAKNIQYF.